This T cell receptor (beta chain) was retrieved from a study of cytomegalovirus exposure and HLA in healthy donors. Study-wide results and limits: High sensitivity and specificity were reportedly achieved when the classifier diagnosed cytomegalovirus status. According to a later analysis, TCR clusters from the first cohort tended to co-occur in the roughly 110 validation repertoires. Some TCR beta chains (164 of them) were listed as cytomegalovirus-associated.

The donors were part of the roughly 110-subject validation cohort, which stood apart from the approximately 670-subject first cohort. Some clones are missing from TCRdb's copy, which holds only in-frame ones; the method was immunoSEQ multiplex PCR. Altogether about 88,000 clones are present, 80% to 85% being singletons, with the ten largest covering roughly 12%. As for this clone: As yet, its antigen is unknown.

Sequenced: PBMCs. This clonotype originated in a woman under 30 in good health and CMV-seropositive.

The CDR3 loop reads CASSYSLRGPAEQYF. The CDR3 DNA follows: TGTGCCAGCAGTTACAGTCTTAGGGGGCCGGCCGAGCAGTACTTC. The chain recombines TRBV6-5 with TRBJ2-7, with TRBD1 matching over 7 bases. From germline, CDR1 is MNHEY and CDR2 SVGAGI. The CDR3 is 15 amino acids. The V gene end was trimmed by 2 bases and the J gene end by 6 bases; junction bases not matched to a gene: 10.